The T cell receptor (beta chain) described here comes from a study of beta chain features in type 1 diabetes. In the case of this clone: Antigen specificity is unknown.

Each of the CD4+ naive, central memory, regulatory and stem cell-like memory populations was sorted via CD45RO/CCR7/CD25/CD127/CD95/CD27. Trimming cost V 4 bases and J 6 bases, with 15 bases left between them. The CDR3 is 15 residues long. CDR1 MDHEN and CDR2 SYDVKM come from the germline V gene. Of the isolated RNA, all was reverse transcribed, and so the sequenced material was expressed TCRB transcripts. Approximately 1.1 million reads per sample were averaged for stem cell-like memory samples. Profiling relied on immunoSEQ multiplex PCR, and the TCRdb table lists in-frame clones only, not all of them. The sample includes approximately 100,000 clones, about 40% of them seen just once. Study conclusions and caveats: Shorter TCRB CDR3s, moderately but significantly so, were found in Type 1 diabetes patients in all four CD4+ subsets.

The rearrangement links TRBV28 to TRBJ1-4; D possibly corresponds to TRBD1 (6 bases). This receptor was obtained from a woman under 30 in good health. Sequencing was done on a sample of stem cell memory CD4+ T cells from blood. The CDR3 loop is CASSSKTGLYEKLFF. CDR3 DNA: TGTGCCAGCAGTTCCAAAACAGGGCTTTATGAAAAACTGTTTTTT.